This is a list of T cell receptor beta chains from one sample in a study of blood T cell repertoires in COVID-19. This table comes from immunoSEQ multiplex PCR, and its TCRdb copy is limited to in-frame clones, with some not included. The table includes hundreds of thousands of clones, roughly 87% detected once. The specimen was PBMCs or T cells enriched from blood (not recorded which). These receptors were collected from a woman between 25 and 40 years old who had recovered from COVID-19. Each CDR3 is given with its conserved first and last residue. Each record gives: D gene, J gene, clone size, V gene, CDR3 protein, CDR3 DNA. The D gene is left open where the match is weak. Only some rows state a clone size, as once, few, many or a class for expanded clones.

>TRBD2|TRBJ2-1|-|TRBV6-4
CASSDSVTSDYNEQFF
TGTGCCAGCAGTGACTCGGTCACTAGCGACTACAATGAGCAGTTCTTC
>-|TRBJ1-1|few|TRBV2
CASSLYGTEAFF
TGTGCCAGCAGTCTCTATGGCACTGAAGCTTTCTTT
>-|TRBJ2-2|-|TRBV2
CASHPGLITGELFF
TGTGCCAGCCATCCGGGACTGATAACCGGGGAGCTGTTTTTT
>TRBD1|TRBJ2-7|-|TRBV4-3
CASSRGTGGSYEQYF
TGCGCCAGCAGCCGGGGGACAGGGGGCAGCTACGAGCAGTACTTC
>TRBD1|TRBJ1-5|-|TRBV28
CATAGQISNQPQHF
TGTGCCACCGCGGGACAGATTAGCAATCAGCCCCAGCATTTT
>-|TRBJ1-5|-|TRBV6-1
CASSDPGDNQPQHF
TGTGCCAGCAGTGATCCCGGGGACAATCAGCCCCAGCATTTT
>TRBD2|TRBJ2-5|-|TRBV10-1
CASSPDPGTSGGDYQETQYF
TGCGCCAGCAGTCCAGATCCCGGGACTAGCGGGGGGGACTACCAAGAGACCCAGTACTTC
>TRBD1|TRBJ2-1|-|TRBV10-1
CASSEGSGQGVREQFF
TGCGCCAGCAGTGAAGGTTCGGGACAGGGTGTTCGTGAGCAGTTCTTC
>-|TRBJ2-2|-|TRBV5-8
CASSPANGGTELFF
TGTGCCAGCAGCCCCGCCAATGGAGGGACGGAGCTGTTTTTT
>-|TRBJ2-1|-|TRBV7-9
CASNPTDGNNEQFF
TGTGCCAGCAATCCAACGGACGGGAACAATGAGCAGTTCTTC
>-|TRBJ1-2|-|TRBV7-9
CASSLDWGGDGYTF
TGTGCCAGCAGCTTAGATTGGGGGGGAGATGGCTACACCTTC
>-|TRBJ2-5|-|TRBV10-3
CATRAETQYF
TGTGCCACCAGGGCCGAGACCCAGTACTTC
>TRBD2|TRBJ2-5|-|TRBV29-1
CSVDEGRGDMETQYF
TGCAGCGTTGATGAGGGACGGGGGGATATGGAGACCCAGTACTTC
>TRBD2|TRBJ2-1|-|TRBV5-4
CASSSGPGGGEQFF
TGTGCCAGCAGCTCCGGACCCGGGGGGGGTGAGCAGTTCTTC
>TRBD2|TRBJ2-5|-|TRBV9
CASSAHPSGGGETQYF
TGTGCCAGCAGCGCCCACCCTAGCGGGGGGGGTGAGACCCAGTACTTC
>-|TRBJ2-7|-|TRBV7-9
CASSPRWGRSSYEQYF
TGTGCCAGCAGCCCTCGGTGGGGCCGGAGCTCCTACGAGCAGTACTTC
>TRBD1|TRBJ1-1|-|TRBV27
CASSGGTGNTEAFF
TGTGCCAGCAGTGGTGGGACAGGGAACACTGAAGCTTTCTTT